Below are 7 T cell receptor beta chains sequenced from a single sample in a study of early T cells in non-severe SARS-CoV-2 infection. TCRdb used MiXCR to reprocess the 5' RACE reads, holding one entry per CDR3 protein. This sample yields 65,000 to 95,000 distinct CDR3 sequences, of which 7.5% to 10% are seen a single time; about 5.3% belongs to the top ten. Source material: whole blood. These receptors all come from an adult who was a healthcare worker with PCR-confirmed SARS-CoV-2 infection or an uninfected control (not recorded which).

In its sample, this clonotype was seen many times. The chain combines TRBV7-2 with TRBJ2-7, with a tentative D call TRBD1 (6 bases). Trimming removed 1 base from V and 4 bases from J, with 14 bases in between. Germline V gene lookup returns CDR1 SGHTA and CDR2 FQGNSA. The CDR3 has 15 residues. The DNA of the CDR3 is TGTGCCAGCAGCTTAGTAACAGGGAAGTTGTACGAGCAGTACTTC. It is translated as CASSLVTGKLYEQYF.

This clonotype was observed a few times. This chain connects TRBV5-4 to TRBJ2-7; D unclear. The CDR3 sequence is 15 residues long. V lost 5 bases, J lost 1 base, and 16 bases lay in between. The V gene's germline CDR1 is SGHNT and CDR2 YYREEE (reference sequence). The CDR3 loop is CASSPFGPSSYEQYF. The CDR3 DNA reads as TGTGCCAGCAGTCCCTTCGGTCCATCTTCCTACGAGCAGTACTTC.

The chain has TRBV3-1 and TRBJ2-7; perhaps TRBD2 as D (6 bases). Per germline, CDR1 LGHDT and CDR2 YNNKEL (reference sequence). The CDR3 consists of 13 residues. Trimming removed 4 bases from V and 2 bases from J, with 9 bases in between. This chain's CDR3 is CASSLAVAYEQYF. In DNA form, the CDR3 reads TGTGCCAGCAGCCTAGCGGTAGCCTACGAGCAGTACTTC.

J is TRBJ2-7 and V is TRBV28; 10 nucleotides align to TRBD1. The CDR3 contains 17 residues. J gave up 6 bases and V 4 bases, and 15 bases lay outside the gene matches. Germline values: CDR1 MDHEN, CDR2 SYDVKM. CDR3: CASSSPRTGGKWFEQYF. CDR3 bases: TGTGCCAGCAGTTCCCCTCGGACAGGGGGGAAATGGTTCGAGCAGTACTTC.

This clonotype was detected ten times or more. In nucleotides, the CDR3 is TGTGCCAGCAGTTCGAGGGGGTACGACGAGCAGTACTTC. This sequence encodes CASSSRGYDEQYF. The chain uses TRBV27 and TRBJ2-7; possibly TRBD1 for D (6 bases). CDR3 size: 13 residues. V was shortened by 4 bases and J by 5 bases, with 12 bases between the two germline ends. Germline values: CDR1 MNHEY, CDR2 SMNVEV (reference sequence).

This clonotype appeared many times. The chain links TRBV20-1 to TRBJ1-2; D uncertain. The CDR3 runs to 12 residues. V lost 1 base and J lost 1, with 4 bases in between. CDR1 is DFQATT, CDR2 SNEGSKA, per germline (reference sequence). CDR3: CSARVVNYGYTF. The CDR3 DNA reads TGCAGTGCTAGAGTGGTTAACTATGGCTACACCTTC.

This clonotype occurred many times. The CDR3 nucleotides are TGTGCCACCGGGACGGACACCGGGGAGCTGTTTTTT. It translates to CATGTDTGELFF. The rearrangement joins TRBV10-3 to TRBJ2-2; D is tentatively TRBD1 or TRBD2 (5 bases each). Germline V gene data show CDR1 as ENHRY and CDR2 as SYGVKD. This CDR3 contains 12 residues. The V gene lost 10 bases and the J gene lost 3 bases, with 9 bases spanning the gap.